This T cell receptor (beta chain) was identified in a study of blood T cell repertoires in COVID-19. Study information: The samples span acute and convalescent COVID-19 from the United States, Italy and Spain. PBMCs, B-cell-depleted T cells, or T cells provided the cDNA or gDNA that made up the material.

V was trimmed by 10 bases and J by 2 bases, leaving 8 bases between them. The V gene's germline CDR1 is ENHRY and CDR2 SYGVKD. The CDR3 sequence is 11 residues long. Original methodology: It was from reference gene primer amplification that nucleated cell counts were estimated. Sequenced by immunoSEQ multiplex PCR; TCRdb stores in-frame clones only, minus some. That table is the source of V, J and clone size, and D and trimming were worked out from the DNA. The sample consists of about 97,000 clones, about 85% of them appearing once. The chain is built from TRBV10-3 and TRBJ2-5; D unresolved. The sample consisted of peripheral blood. This TCR derives from a man between 50 and 59 years old with active COVID-19. CDR3 in DNA: TGTGCCAGCTCGGAGCAAGAGACCCAGTACTTC. Protein sequence: CASSEQETQYF.